This T cell receptor beta chain was obtained from a study of blood T cell repertoires in COVID-19 (dated by TCRdb to 2019 to 2021). Context from the whole study: Samples from collaborators originated in the United States, Italy and Spain and spanned both the acute and convalescent phases of COVID-19. The material from the prospective study consisted of cDNA or gDNA derived from T cells, B-cell-depleted T cells, or PBMCs. Deeply sampled blood TCRbeta repertoires from subjects exposed to, actively infected with, or recovered from COVID-19 were included in the dataset. A freely available public database, intended as a resource for researchers studying the immune response to SARS-CoV-2, is where the repertoires were released. Samples were obtained from the ongoing ImmuneRACE study (first 160 participants) and from 1,000 to 1,500 subjects provided by 6 global collaborators. Sample metadata almost always included a de-identified subject ID, COVID-19 status, age in years and sex. HLA class I and class II types, where available, came from metadata supplied by the sample provider rather than from assay-based typing.

Study-wide findings and limitations: Clinical and demographic metadata were provided uncurated, with the amount varying by source and participant.

Comment on this clone: Its antigen is unknown. No much larger clonotype is one base removed from it; base qualities were not supplied.

Trimmed from V: 5 bases; trimmed from J: 8 bases; junction bases lacking a gene match: 4. For CDR1 and CDR2, the germline V gene (reference sequence) lists SEHNR and FQNEAQ. From cysteine to phenylalanine, the CDR3 is 13 amino acids long. Just CDR3 DNA is preserved here, 39 bases in frame from base 1. TCRbeta CDR3 regions were amplified from genomic DNA using the immunoSEQ Assay, a bias-controlled multiplex PCR. The paper's processing steps were these. Nucleated cell counts per sample were estimated from amplification of reference gene primers within the assay. To quantify the absolute abundance of each unique TCRbeta CDR3 rearrangement, sequence reads were collapsed and filtered. For each sample, productive Simpson clonality was calculated by taking the square root of Simpson's diversity index across productive rearrangements. Drawn from immuneACCESS, this table holds only the in-frame rearrangements with V and J called that TCRdb kept. Clones are partly lost; checked studies trace under half to an unresolved V gene and leave the rest unexplained. D and trimming come from the DNA, and the V and J calls and clone size come from that table. The sample data list around 140,000 clones, and over 70% of these were observed just once. Approximately 40% of the sample is in the top ten clones.

A second Seattle source provided samples from volunteer blood donors who had recovered from COVID-19. Collaborating institutions collected whole blood in K2EDTA tubes following their own protocols. For TCRbeta analysis, collaborators shipped samples in one of three forms: frozen whole blood, isolated PBMCs, or DNA extracted from either of those sample types. The chain is encoded by TRBV7-9 joined to TRBJ1-4, with TRBD1 identical over 8 junction bases. This clonotype was obtained from a man aged 50 to 59 who had recovered from COVID-19. Material for sequencing was peripheral blood. The encoded CDR3 is CASSGQGAEKLFF. The DNA sequence is given as TGTGCCAGCAGCGGGCAGGGGGCAGAAAAACTGTTTTTT.